Shown below are 29 T cell receptor beta chains from a single sample sequenced in a study of cytomegalovirus exposure and HLA in healthy donors. A multiplex PCR was run with 60 Vbeta primers and 13 Jbeta primers. Some clones are missing from TCRdb's copy, which holds only in-frame ones; the method was immunoSEQ multiplex PCR. The sample yields around 180,000 clones, about four fifths seen once. The sample taken for sequencing was PBMCs. The source is a woman aged 30 to 39 in good health and CMV-seropositive.

The gene calls are TRBV9 and TRBJ2-2, with D maybe TRBD2 (7 bases). CDR3 length: 16 residues. Trimming left V 2 bases short and J 6 bases short, with 17 bases between. CDR1 and CDR2 from the germline V gene are SGDLS and YYNGEE. For the CDR3, the DNA is TGTGCCAGCAGCGTCTCCCCCGGGGGGCCGCCCGGGGAGCTGTTTTTT. Protein sequence: CASSVSPGGPPGELFF.

The V call is TRBV7-9, the J call TRBJ2-3, with D possibly matching TRBD1 (6 bases). The V gene's germline CDR1 is SEHNR and CDR2 FQNEAQ (reference sequence). Trimming took 5 bases from V and 0 from J, leaving 12 bases between them. The CDR3 contains 15 residues. The CDR3 here is CASSPTGISTDTQYF. The CDR3 bases are TGTGCCAGCAGCCCAACAGGGATTAGCACAGATACGCAGTATTTT. The full variable domain, rest sourced from reference TRBV7-9 and TRBJ2-3, is DTGVSQNPRHKITKRGQNVTFRCDPISEHNRLYWYRQTLGQGPEFLTYFQNEAQLEKSRLLSDRFSAERPKGSFSTLEIQRTEQGDSAMYLCASSPTGISTDTQYFGPGTRLTVL.

This sequence joins TRBV7-2 and TRBJ2-3, with 9 bases identical to TRBD1. This CDR3 contains 15 residues. From germline, CDR1 is SGHTA and CDR2 FQGNSA. Losses at the gene ends were 3 bases for V and 3 bases for J; bases not matched to a gene: 4. Written as DNA, the CDR3 is TGTGCCAGCAGCTTGGGACAGGGTATAACAGATACGCAGTATTTT. Residues: CASSLGQGITDTQYF.

This clone was found once. This chain uses TRBV19 with TRBJ1-5; D not certain. This CDR3 region has 13 residues. V was cut by 6 bases and J by 2 bases, with 8 bases left in between. Germline CDR1 reads LNHDA; CDR2 reads SQIVND (reference sequence). The CDR3 loop reads CASRLEGNQPQHF. The CDR3 coding sequence is TGTGCCAGTAGATTAGAGGGCAATCAGCCCCAGCATTTT.

This chain uses TRBV28 with TRBJ1-5; D might be TRBD1 (5 bases). The V end was cut by 6 bases, the J end by 7 bases, with 19 bases between. CDR1 and CDR2 from the germline V gene are MDHEN and SYDVKM. The length of the CDR3 is 15 residues. CDR3 region: CASSRPGGKPQPQHF. For the CDR3, the DNA is TGTGCCAGCAGCCGCCCCGGGGGAAAACCACAGCCCCAGCATTTT.

The chain is built from TRBV13 and TRBJ2-1, with 7 nucleotides matching TRBD2. This CDR3 has 19 residues. CDR1 and CDR2 (germline): PRHDT, FYEKMQ (reference sequence). J was trimmed by 4 bases and V by 5 bases; bases with no gene match: 20. The CDR3 here is CASSLRGASGRVGYNEQFF. As DNA, the CDR3 is TGTGCCAGCAGCCTACGGGGTGCTTCGGGGAGGGTGGGGTACAATGAGCAGTTCTTC.

J is TRBJ2-4 and V is TRBV19; D uncertain. Germline V lookup: CDR1 LNHDA, CDR2 SQIVND (reference sequence). The V and J ends lost 5 bases and 0 bases respectively, with 14 bases between them. The length of the CDR3 is 16 residues. CDR3: CASSPTGGVAKNIQYF. The CDR3 DNA is TGTGCCAGTAGTCCGACGGGTGGAGTAGCCAAAAACATTCAGTACTTC.

This chain connects TRBV10-3 to TRBJ2-7, with 8 bases matching TRBD1. V was clipped by 8 bases and J by 4 bases; unmatched bases: 7. CDR1 is ENHRY and CDR2 is SYGVKD in the germline V gene. The CDR3 is 13 residues long. CDR3 sequence: CAIVGQGEYEQYF. As DNA, the CDR3 is TGTGCCATCGTCGGACAGGGAGAGTACGAGCAGTACTTC.

Notes on this clone: The same CDR3 also results from other DNA sequences found in this sample. The chain's CDR3 is CASSSWGGTEAFF. Here the CDR3 DNA reads TGTGCCAGCAGCTCGTGGGGGGGTACTGAAGCTTTCTTT. The gene calls are TRBV7-2 and TRBJ1-1, with D perhaps TRBD1 (5 bases). The CDR3 is 13 amino acids. The ends were cut back, 4 bases at V and 5 bases at J, with 11 bases in the middle. Germline V lookup: CDR1 SGHTA, CDR2 FQGNSA.

The chain links TRBV11-2 to TRBJ2-3; 13 nucleotides line up with TRBD2. V gave up 5 bases and J gave up 4 bases; unmatched junction bases: 3. Germline CDR1 reads SGHAT; CDR2 reads FQNNGV. The CDR3 is 15 residues long. In DNA, the CDR3 is TGTGCCAGCAGCCCGGGACTAGCGGGACCAGATACGCAGTATTTT. It codes for CASSPGLAGPDTQYF.

The rearrangement joins TRBV9 to TRBJ1-2, with D perhaps TRBD1 (6 bases). Trimming stripped 0 bases from V and 3 bases from J, with 9 bases between. The CDR3 is 14 residues long. Germline CDR1 is SGDLS and CDR2 is YYNGEE. CDR3 bases: TGTGCCAGCAGCGTAGCTCAGGGGCACTATGGCTACACCTTC. Its protein product is CASSVAQGHYGYTF.

The chain carries TRBV27 and TRBJ2-1, with 14 bases that match TRBD2. The ends lost 2 bases at V and 10 bases at J; junction bases unmatched: 16. The germline gives CDR1 MNHEY, CDR2 SMNVEV (reference sequence). The CDR3 runs to 19 residues. The CDR3 sequence is CASSLAPPSGTSGRREQFF. The DNA of the CDR3 is TGTGCCAGCAGTTTAGCGCCCCCGTCCGGGACTAGCGGGAGACGCGAGCAGTTCTTC.

The chain is built from TRBV5-1 and TRBJ2-1; 8 bases are shared with TRBD1. The CDR3 sequence is 19 residues long. Germline-derived CDR1 and CDR2 are SGHRS and YFSETQ. The junction had 16 bases not matched to a gene; V was cut back by 5 bases and J by 0 bases. The CDR3 DNA reads TGCGCCAGCAGAATGATACCGGGACAGGTTCTAAGCTCCTACAATGAGCAGTTCTTC. It is translated as CASRMIPGQVLSSYNEQFF.

V is TRBV4-1 and J is TRBJ1-2; 10 bases map to TRBD1. CDR1 and CDR2 from the germline V gene are MGHRA and YSYEKL. After removal of 0 bases from V and 8 bases from J, the junction contained 6 bases not matched to a gene. The CDR3 has 15 amino acids. CDR3 DNA: TGCGCCAGCAGCCAAGATGCTGGGACAGGGGCCGGCTACACCTTC. It is translated as CASSQDAGTGAGYTF.

This chain links TRBV5-1 with TRBJ1-1, with TRBD1 as a possible D gene (5 bases). V was clipped by 4 bases and J by 4 bases, with 17 bases between them. The CDR3 runs 15 residues. Germline lookup yields CDR1 SGHRS and CDR2 YFSETQ. The CDR3 coding sequence is TGCGCCAGCAGCCCCCGGGGAGGGGAAGGCACTGAAGCTTTCTTT. Translation gives CASSPRGGEGTEAFF. Drawing the rest from reference TRBV5-1 and TRBJ1-1, the complete variable domain is KAGVTQTPRYLIKTRGQQVTLSCSPISGHRSVSWYQQTPGQGLQFLFEYFSETQRNKGNFPGRFSGRQFSNSRSEMNVSTLELGDSALYLCASSPRGGEGTEAFFGQGTRLTVV.

The genes are TRBV27 and TRBJ2-6; D is unresolved. The CDR3 has 13 residues. CDR1 MNHEY and CDR2 SMNVEV come from the germline V gene (reference sequence). V lost 3 bases and J lost 2, with 2 bases in between. The CDR3 coding sequence is TGTGCCAGCAGTTTTACTGGGGCCAACGTCCTGACTTTC. This encodes CASSFTGANVLTF. Supplemented by reference TRBV27 and TRBJ2-6, the full variable domain reads EAQVTQNPRYLITVTGKKLTVTCSQNMNHEYMSWYRQDPGLGLRQIYYSMNVEVTDKGDVPEGYKVSRKEKRNFPLILESPSPNQTSLYFCASSFTGANVLTFGAGSRLTVL.

CDR3 coding DNA: TGTGCCAGCAGCCAGGGACAGGGGTCGATCACTGAAGCTTTCTTT. Its translation: CASSQGQGSITEAFF. V gene TRBV13 combines with J gene TRBJ1-1, with 10 positions matching TRBD1. In germline, CDR1 is PRHDT, CDR2 FYEKMQ (reference sequence). V gave up 5 bases and J gave up 4 bases; unmatched junction bases: 7. This CDR3 comprises 15 residues.

This clone showed up just a few times. The V gene is TRBV28, the J gene TRBJ2-7, with 8 bases fitting TRBD2. Germline CDR1 MDHEN, CDR2 SYDVKM. The CDR3 spans 13 residues. V shed 6 bases and J 3 bases; nucleotides not matched to a gene: 4. DNA of the CDR3: TGTGCCAGCAGAAGCGGGAGAGTCTACGAGCAGTACTTC. It codes for CASRSGRVYEQYF.

This clone is a singleton in its sample. The chain recombines TRBV19 with TRBJ1-6, with a tentative D call TRBD1 (5 bases). There are 16 residues in the CDR3. Trimming took 2 bases from V and 8 from J, leaving 16 bases between them. Germline CDR1 is LNHDA and CDR2 is SQIVND (reference sequence). The CDR3 here is CASSISGDRRDSPLHF. CDR3 in DNA: TGTGCCAGTAGTATATCGGGGGACCGGAGGGATTCACCCCTCCACTTT.

This chain links TRBV23-1 with TRBJ2-4; no firm D call. TRBV23-1 is marked as an open reading frame, function uncertain. The CDR3 totals 14 residues. With 0 bases removed from V and 4 bases from J, the gap between germline ends came to 7 bases. For the CDR3, the DNA is TGCGCCAGCAGTCAATCGAGGCAGAAAAACATTCAGTACTTC. Translation: CASSQSRQKNIQYF.

J is TRBJ2-2 and V is TRBV27; TRBD1 might be the D (6 bases). This CDR3 is 13 amino acids long. The ends were cut back, 8 bases at V and 6 bases at J, with 13 bases in the middle. Germline V gives CDR1 MNHEY, CDR2 SMNVEV (reference sequence). The CDR3 reads CASQLQGSGELFF. The CDR3 coding sequence is TGTGCCAGCCAATTACAGGGTTCCGGGGAGCTGTTTTTT.

In its sample, this clone was seen once. The chain couples TRBV9 to TRBJ1-5; TRBD1 is a possible D gene (5 bases). Trimming removed 4 bases at V and 0 bases at J, with 11 bases between. The CDR3 runs to 15 residues. The germline CDR1 and CDR2 sequences are SGDLS and YYNGEE. CDR3 sequence: CASSIGGGSNQPQHF. DNA for the CDR3: TGTGCCAGCAGCATCGGGGGAGGTAGCAATCAGCCCCAGCATTTT. Looking up the rest from reference TRBV9 and TRBJ1-5 gives the full variable domain: DSGVTQTPKHLITATGQRVTLRCSPRSGDLSVYWYQQSLDQGLQFLIQYYNGEERAKGNILERFSAQQFPDLHSELNLSSLELGDSALYFCASSIGGGSNQPQHFGDGTRLSIL.

J is TRBJ2-1 and V is TRBV4-1; TRBD1 is a possible D gene (6 bases). CDR3 size: 15 residues. V was cut by 5 bases and J by 3 bases, with 14 bases left in between. Looked up from germline, CDR1 is MGHRA and CDR2 is YSYEKL. Written as DNA, the CDR3 is TGCGCCAGCAGCGATGCTGGGGGCTTCTACAATGAGCAGTTCTTC. Translation: CASSDAGGFYNEQFF.

The V and J genes are TRBV15 and TRBJ2-1; 7 nucleotides match TRBD2. The J segment lost 0 bases and the V segment lost 3 bases, leaving 8 bases of the junction unmatched. CDR3 size: 17 residues. Per the germline V gene, CDR1 is LNHNV and CDR2 is YYDKDF (reference sequence). The CDR3: CATSSGELADSYNEQFF. The DNA for the CDR3 is TGTGCCACCAGCAGTGGCGAGCTAGCGGACTCCTACAATGAGCAGTTCTTC.

This rearrangement joins TRBV5-6 to TRBJ1-5; D possibly corresponds to TRBD1 (5 bases). Germline lookup yields CDR1 SGHDT and CDR2 YYEEEE. The CDR3 extends over 15 amino acids. Trimming took off 4 bases at V and 5 bases at J, with 16 bases between the two ends. The CDR3 loop is CASSRQTRGDQPQHF. CDR3 DNA: TGTGCCAGCAGCCGACAGACCCGGGGGGATCAGCCCCAGCATTTT.

V usage is TRBV27 and J usage is TRBJ1-2; 11 bases match TRBD1. Germline CDR1 MNHEY, CDR2 SMNVEV (reference sequence). The CDR3 length is 15 residues. J gave up 3 bases and V 3 bases, and 3 bases lay outside the gene matches. CDR3 nucleotide sequence: TGTGCCAGCAGTTTTGGACAGGGGGCTGACTATGGCTACACCTTC. The encoded protein is CASSFGQGADYGYTF.

The chain joins TRBV10-3 to TRBJ1-2, with D unresolved. V dropped 3 bases and J dropped 4 bases, with 9 bases sitting between them. The CDR3 sequence is 13 residues long. Per germline, CDR1 ENHRY and CDR2 SYGVKD. The CDR3 protein is CAISDEEVYGYTF. CDR3 coding DNA: TGTGCCATCAGTGATGAGGAGGTCTATGGCTACACCTTC.

V and J are TRBV15 and TRBJ2-5; 8 nucleotides agree with TRBD1. V trimming: 0 bases; J trimming: 5 bases; junction bases outside the gene matches: 8. Germline V CDR1 and CDR2: LNHNV, YYDKDF (reference sequence). CDR3 size: 16 residues. The CDR3 DNA reads as TGTGCCACCAGCAGAGATCCTCAGGGGGCAGGGGAGACCCAGTACTTC. This encodes CATSRDPQGAGETQYF.

The chain links TRBV7-8 to TRBJ2-1, with 11 nucleotides matching TRBD2. J was trimmed by 4 bases and V by 5 bases; bases with no gene match: 13. The germline gives CDR1 SGHVS, CDR2 FQNEAQ. This CDR3 is built from 18 residues. CDR3 loop: CASSRRLAGGGAYNEQFF. The CDR3, as DNA: TGTGCCAGCAGCCGGAGGCTAGCGGGGGGCGGGGCTTACAATGAGCAGTTCTTC.